Listed here are 31 T cell receptor beta chains from one sample, sequenced in a study of Ad26.COV2.S vaccination and SARS-CoV-2 variants (dated by TCRdb to about 2021). Taken with the paper, the label for treatment or condition translates to: some 20 received Ad26.COV2.S at low or high dose, single or two shots; about 5 received placebo; per-sample allocation not given. For vaccine and placebo recipients, the sequenced repertoires came from samples collected on day 63 after the first injection. Libraries were made using the immunoSEQ multiplex PCR assay. TCRdb's version of the immuneACCESS table is confined to in-frame rearrangements and falls short of the full clone set. An unresolved V gene accounts for under half of the shortfall where checked; the remainder is of unknown origin. In this sample the table shows 300,000 to 350,000 clones, around four fifths of which occur a single time. Clones ranked in the top ten supply under 2.5% of the sample.

Sequences were derived from peripheral blood, sampled in a trial of Ad26.COV2.S vaccine versus placebo. These TCRs come from a person aged 18 to 59 who received the Ad26.COV2.S COVID-19 vaccine or a placebo.

The V gene is TRBV30, the J gene TRBJ2-7, with D maybe TRBD1 (5 bases). This CDR3 is 14 amino acids long. Trimming cost V 2 bases and J 1 base, with 12 bases left between them. Germline V lookup: CDR1 GTSNPN, CDR2 SVGIG (reference sequence). CDR3: CAWSSRVNSYEQYF. The CDR3 nucleotides are TGTGCCTGGAGTTCCAGGGTCAATTCCTACGAGCAGTACTTC.

V and J are TRBV27 and TRBJ2-2, with D possibly matching TRBD1 (6 bases). Germline lookup yields CDR1 MNHEY and CDR2 SMNVEV (reference sequence). Trimming left V 8 bases short and J 5 bases short, with 15 bases between. This CDR3 spans 14 amino acids. The CDR3 spells CASRTTGGTGELFF. CDR3 DNA sequence: TGTGCCAGCCGTACGACAGGTGGTACCGGGGAGCTGTTTTTT.

This clone has a handful of counts. V is TRBV3-1 (or the pseudogene TRBV3-2) and J is TRBJ2-7; 8 nucleotides align to TRBD2. Germline V CDR1 and CDR2: LGHDT, YNNKEL (reference sequence). V was pared by 1 base and J by 5 bases, with 4 bases of the junction left unmatched. This CDR3 spans 14 amino acids. The chain's CDR3 is CASSQAGGSHEQYF. The CDR3 nucleotides are TGTGCCAGCAGCCAAGCGGGGGGGTCCCACGAGCAGTACTTC.

V usage is TRBV19 and J usage is TRBJ1-5; D uncertain. Germline CDR1 reads LNHDA; CDR2 reads SQIVND (reference sequence). This CDR3 is 14 amino acids long. Deletions cut 4 bases from V and 2 bases from J, with 9 bases between. The CDR3 DNA follows: TGTGCCAGTAGTACCGTCCCCGGCAATCAGCCCCAGCATTTT. It specifies CASSTVPGNQPQHF.

The chain couples TRBV5-6 to TRBJ2-1; D is unresolved. The ends were cut back, 4 bases at V and 4 bases at J, with 9 bases in the middle. The germline CDR1 and CDR2 sequences are SGHDT and YYEEEE. CDR3 size: 13 residues. CDR3 sequence: CASSLLRYNEQFF. In DNA, the CDR3 is TGTGCCAGCAGCCTACTGCGATACAATGAGCAGTTCTTC.

This rearrangement joins TRBV18 to TRBJ2-3; D is ambiguous. CDR1 KGHSH and CDR2 LQKENI come from the germline V gene. This CDR3 has 13 residues. The V end was cut by 0 bases, the J end by 5 bases, with 6 bases between. The CDR3 DNA reads as TGTGCCAGCTCACCACCGGGATTAGATACGCAGTATTTT. Protein product: CASSPPGLDTQYF.

The J gene is TRBJ1-2, the V gene TRBV7-2; TRBD1 matches 8 bases. V lost 5 bases, J lost 0 bases, and 8 bases stayed unmatched. Germline V gene sequence: CDR1 SGHTA, CDR2 FQGNSA. The CDR3 sequence is 16 residues long. The CDR3 reads CASSPDRGRANYGYTF. The CDR3 DNA follows: TGTGCCAGCAGCCCAGACAGGGGCCGAGCTAACTATGGCTACACCTTC.

The chain links TRBV7-2 to TRBJ2-7, with TRBD1 matching 7 bases. The CDR3 is 19 residues long. Trimming removed 0 bases from V and 1 base from J; junction bases left unmatched: 15. Germline-derived CDR1 and CDR2 are SGHTA and FQGNSA. CDR3 in DNA: TGTGCCAGCAGCTTAGCGATTTTGCCAGGGGGATTTAGATCCTACGAGCAGTACTTC. Its protein product is CASSLAILPGGFRSYEQYF.

The CDR3 protein is CAISEQGQVYEQYF. The DNA for the CDR3 is TGTGCCATCAGTGAGCAGGGACAGGTCTACGAGCAGTACTTC. This chain joins TRBV10-3 and TRBJ2-7; 8 bases line up with TRBD1. The V gene's germline CDR1 is ENHRY and CDR2 SYGVKD. Unmatched junction bases numbered 3, after V lost 2 bases and J lost 3 bases. This CDR3 contains 14 residues.

The J gene is TRBJ1-1, the V gene TRBV5-5; D unresolved. Trimming shortened V by 1 base and J by 5 bases, and 18 bases separated the two germline ends. CDR1 is SGHKS, CDR2 YYEKEE, per germline (reference sequence). The CDR3 covers 16 residues. The CDR3 DNA reads TGTGCCAGCAGCTTGAGGCATGCCTTCGAAGTAACTGAAGCTTTCTTT. This codes for CASSLRHAFEVTEAFF.

This chain uses TRBV7-9 with TRBJ1-2, with TRBD1 identical over 8 bases. Germline CDR1 is SEHNR and CDR2 is FQNEAQ (reference sequence). The CDR3 covers 13 residues. Unmatched junction bases numbered 4, after V lost 5 bases and J lost 5 bases. For the CDR3, the DNA is TGTGCCAGCAGCCCGGACAGGGAGTATGGCTACACCTTC. Encoded protein: CASSPDREYGYTF.

The chain combines TRBV10-3 with TRBJ1-2, with D perhaps matching TRBD1 (5 bases). The V gene lost 3 bases and the J gene lost 7 bases, with 9 bases spanning the gap. Germline V gene lookup returns CDR1 ENHRY and CDR2 SYGVKD. The CDR3 extends over 12 amino acids. The chain's CDR3 is CAISDWGGGYTF. The CDR3 coding sequence is TGTGCCATCAGTGATTGGGGGGGTGGCTACACCTTC.

A remark on this clone: The sample has other DNA sequences that encode this CDR3 too. The chain combines TRBV28 with TRBJ1-2, with a tentative D call TRBD1 (6 bases). The CDR3 loop spans 10 amino acids. Germline CDR1 MDHEN, CDR2 SYDVKM. Trimming took 7 bases from V and 6 from J, leaving 6 bases between them. CDR3 amino acids: CASTGDGYTF. The CDR3 DNA reads as TGTGCCAGCACAGGGGATGGCTACACCTTC.

This clone was detected ten times or more. This rearrangement joins TRBV7-8 to TRBJ2-7; the match to TRBD1 covers 8 bases. Losses at the gene ends were 2 bases for V and 6 bases for J; bases not matched to a gene: 6. The CDR3 length is 14 residues. Germline CDR1 is SGHVS and CDR2 is FQNEAQ. The CDR3 sequence is CASSLRTGFAEQYF. For the CDR3, the DNA is TGTGCCAGCAGCTTAAGGACAGGGTTCGCCGAGCAGTACTTC.

This chain uses TRBV27 with TRBJ2-1; tentatively, D is TRBD1 or TRBD2 (6 bases each). Germline CDR1 and CDR2: MNHEY and SMNVEV (reference sequence). V shed 9 bases and J shed 1 base, with 22 bases lying between them. The CDR3 consists of 17 residues. The CDR3 sequence is CASGLGGFRGSYNEQFF. DNA of the CDR3: TGTGCCAGTGGTTTAGGGGGGTTTAGGGGTTCCTACAATGAGCAGTTCTTC.

Many counts were recorded for this clone. This rearrangement joins TRBV13 to TRBJ2-7; the D gene is possibly TRBD2 (6 bases). V shed 0 bases and J shed 3 bases, with 15 bases lying between them. CDR1 PRHDT and CDR2 FYEKMQ come from the germline V gene (reference sequence). This CDR3 comprises 16 residues. The CDR3 DNA reads TGTGCCAGCAGCTTAGGGGCCTCGGGGGTTCTCTACGAGCAGTACTTC. Its translation is CASSLGASGVLYEQYF.

The chain carries TRBV7-6 and TRBJ2-7, with TRBD1 as a possible D gene (6 bases). Trimming cost V 5 bases and J 2 bases, with 10 bases left between them. The CDR3 is 13 amino acids. Germline lookup yields CDR1 SGHVS and CDR2 FNYEAQ. CDR3 in DNA: TGTGCCAGCAGCGGGCCAGGGGCCTACGAGCAGTACTTC. This codes for CASSGPGAYEQYF. The full variable domain, rest sourced from reference TRBV7-6 and TRBJ2-7, is GAGVSQSPRYKVTKRGQDVALRCDPISGHVSLYWYRQALGQGPEFLTYFNYEAQQDKSGLPNDRFSAERPEGSISTLTIQRTEQRDSAMYRCASSGPGAYEQYFGPGTRLTVT.

The gene calls are TRBV5-1 and TRBJ1-1; a weak D match, TRBD1 (6 bases). The germline CDR1 and CDR2 sequences are SGHRS and YFSETQ. Trimming cost V 4 bases and J 1 base, with 8 bases left between them. This CDR3 contains 13 residues. The CDR3 reads CASSKQGNTEAFF. In DNA, the CDR3 is TGCGCCAGCAGCAAACAGGGGAACACTGAAGCTTTCTTT.

The V and J genes are TRBV3-1 (or the pseudogene TRBV3-2) and TRBJ2-7; 8 bases are a match to TRBD2. Germline values: CDR1 LGHDT, CDR2 YNNKEL (reference sequence). The CDR3 totals 18 residues. The V segment lost 0 bases and the J segment 0 bases; nucleotides outside the gene matches: 10. The CDR3 region is CASSQDQRAGVLSYEQYF. CDR3 DNA: TGTGCCAGCAGCCAAGATCAGCGAGCGGGGGTTCTCTCCTACGAGCAGTACTTC.

This chain uses TRBV29-1 with TRBJ2-7, with D perhaps matching TRBD1 or TRBD2 (5 bases each). The CDR3 sequence is 12 residues long. V was cut by 8 bases and J by 0 bases, with 11 bases left in between. In germline, CDR1 is SQVTM, CDR2 ANQGSEA. The CDR3 DNA follows: TGCAGCACCTCCGGGACCTCCTACGAGCAGTACTTC. Protein product: CSTSGTSYEQYF.

The chain has TRBV24-1 and TRBJ2-3, with 14 bases lining up with TRBD2. Germline V gene data show CDR1 as KGHDR and CDR2 as SFDVKD. V gave up 9 bases and J gave up 5 bases; unmatched junction bases: 18. The CDR3 has 19 amino acids. CDR3 region: CATGPLTTGTSGGRDTQYF. For the CDR3, the DNA is TGTGCCACCGGACCCCTAACTACCGGGACTAGCGGGGGTAGAGATACGCAGTATTTT.

The chain joins TRBV5-4 to TRBJ1-1; possible D gene TRBD1, 5 bases. The germline CDR1 and CDR2 sequences are SGHNT and YYREEE (reference sequence). This CDR3 comprises 17 residues. Trimming pared 0 bases from V and 1 base from J, leaving 16 bases between. The CDR3 spells CASSLAHPTGANTEAFF. CDR3 bases: TGTGCCAGCAGCTTGGCCCACCCTACAGGAGCGAACACTGAAGCTTTCTTT.

The chain has TRBV7-8 and TRBJ2-3; D is possibly TRBD1 (6 bases). This CDR3 is built from 16 residues. Germline V gene lookup returns CDR1 SGHVS and CDR2 FQNEAQ. V was pared by 4 bases and J by 1 base, with 15 bases between. DNA for the CDR3: TGTGCCAGCAGCTACACAGGGAGTTGGGGCACAGATACGCAGTATTTT. Encoded protein: CASSYTGSWGTDTQYF.

The chain uses TRBV7-6 and TRBJ2-7, with 7 positions matching TRBD2. The CDR3 is 17 amino acids. V gave up 1 base and J gave up 1 base; unmatched junction bases: 10. Germline V gene data show CDR1 as SGHVS and CDR2 as FNYEAQ. The CDR3 reads CASSLVPPQGGSYEQYF. DNA for the CDR3: TGTGCCAGCAGCTTAGTCCCTCCCCAGGGAGGGTCCTACGAGCAGTACTTC.

This clone was counted between two and nine times. The chain recombines TRBV6-1 with TRBJ2-2; D gene uncertain. The CDR3 has 15 amino acids. Germline V CDR1 and CDR2: MNHNS, SASEGT. The V end was cut by 3 bases, the J end by 4 bases, with 12 bases between. The CDR3 nucleotides are TGTGCCAGCAGTGATAAGTTTCGAGCCACCGGGGAGCTGTTTTTT. It is translated as CASSDKFRATGELFF.

The rearrangement uses TRBV6-5 and TRBJ1-1; no reliable D call. In germline, CDR1 is MNHEY, CDR2 SVGAGI. V lost 2 bases and J lost 0, with 10 bases in between. CDR3 length: 15 residues. The CDR3 DNA follows: TGTGCCAGCAGTTACGGGTACAGCATGAACACTGAAGCTTTCTTT. Protein: CASSYGYSMNTEAFF.

The chain joins TRBV5-4 to TRBJ1-1, with TRBD1 matching over 7 bases. Per germline, CDR1 SGHNT and CDR2 YYREEE (reference sequence). The CDR3 loop spans 16 amino acids. After removal of 4 bases from V and 1 base from J, the junction contained 10 bases not matched to a gene. CDR3 coding DNA: TGTGCCAGCAGCAAATGGGACAGACCATCGAACACTGAAGCTTTCTTT. This codes for CASSKWDRPSNTEAFF.

This chain links TRBV4-1 with TRBJ2-2; D could derive from TRBD1 or TRBD2 (6 bases each). There are 15 residues in the CDR3. Trimming cost V 2 bases and J 5 bases, with 12 bases left between them. Germline loops: CDR1 MGHRA, CDR2 YSYEKL. The CDR3 spells CASSQPTGRTGELFF. In DNA form, the CDR3 reads TGCGCCAGCAGCCAACCTACAGGGAGGACCGGGGAGCTGTTTTTT.

The CDR3 nucleotides read TGTGCCAGCAGCCCCCGGGCTTCCTCTGGGGCCAACGTCCTGACTTTC. Protein sequence: CASSPRASSGANVLTF. The chain has TRBV7-9 and TRBJ2-6; D ambiguous. Trimming took off 5 bases at V and 0 bases at J, with 11 bases between the two ends. This CDR3 region has 16 residues. Germline V gene data show CDR1 as SEHNR and CDR2 as FQNEAQ (reference sequence).

This clone came up once. The chain joins TRBV12-3 or TRBV12-4 to TRBJ1-1; D ambiguous. The CDR3 has 12 residues. Trimming cost V 3 bases and J 4 bases, with 6 bases left between them. The CDR3 DNA follows: TGTGCCAGCAGTTTTCAGTTCACTGAAGCTTTCTTT. Residues: CASSFQFTEAFF.

This rearrangement joins TRBV11-1 to TRBJ2-1; TRBD2 might be the D (6 bases). Germline V lookup: CDR1 SGHAT, CDR2 FQDESV (reference sequence). The CDR3 is 15 residues long. V was shortened by 5 bases and J by 4 bases, with 15 bases between the two germline ends. The CDR3 sequence: CASSLASGFYNEQFF. The CDR3 DNA sequence: TGTGCCAGCAGCCTTGCGAGCGGGTTTTACAATGAGCAGTTCTTC.